Below are 18 T cell receptor beta chains sequenced from a single sample in a study of CD8 T cells in ankylosing spondylitis. A single record per CDR3 protein comes from TCRdb applying MiXCR to the 5' RACE reads. The sample holds 230,000 or so distinct CDR3 sequences; over 15% are singletons and the top ten take around 30%. The sample consisted of blood, either unsorted or a sorted T cell fraction (not recorded which). The origin of the receptors is a male donor with ankylosing spondylitis or in good health (not recorded which).

The chain uses TRBV11-2 and TRBJ2-3, with 10 bases that match TRBD1. V dropped 5 bases and J dropped 2; count of bases not matched to a gene: 10. Germline assignment: CDR1 SGHAT and CDR2 FQNNGV. The CDR3 has 17 amino acids. The CDR3 loop reads CASSPGTGAVFTDTQYF. In DNA form, the CDR3 reads TGTGCCAGCAGCCCAGGGACAGGGGCGGTCTTCACAGATACGCAGTATTTT.

This clonotype was recorded a few times. The V and J genes are TRBV27 and TRBJ1-1, with D possibly being TRBD1 (5 bases). V was pared by 3 bases and J by 1 base, with 12 bases between. CDR1 is MNHEY, CDR2 SMNVEV, per germline (reference sequence). The CDR3 runs 15 residues. The CDR3 spells CASSLRGAQNTEAFF. CDR3 bases: TGTGCCAGCAGTTTGAGAGGGGCACAGAACACTGAAGCTTTCTTT.

This clonotype has just a few counts. V usage is TRBV5-5 and J usage is TRBJ1-6; no definite D call. V shed 5 bases and J shed 6 bases, with 9 bases lying between them. Germline CDR1 and CDR2: SGHKS and YYEKEE (reference sequence). The CDR3 consists of 13 residues. CDR3 amino acids: CASRPTSNSPLHF. CDR3 sequence (DNA): TGTGCCAGCAGACCTACTAGTAATTCACCCCTCCACTTT.

This clonotype was detected ten times or more. The chain links TRBV29-1 to TRBJ2-5; tentatively, D is TRBD2 (6 bases). Deletions cut 4 bases from V and 3 bases from J, with 9 bases between. The CDR3 covers 12 residues. Germline V gives CDR1 SQVTM, CDR2 ANQGSEA. The CDR3 region is CSVAGLKETQYF. Here the CDR3 DNA reads TGCAGCGTTGCGGGACTCAAAGAGACCCAGTACTTC.

The table lists this clonotype with a few counts. The chain combines TRBV9 with TRBJ2-7; the D is unclear. The germline CDR1 and CDR2 sequences are SGDLS and YYNGEE. The CDR3 extends over 13 amino acids. The ends were cut back, 3 bases at V and 6 bases at J, with 13 bases in the middle. CDR3 nucleotide sequence: TGTGCCAGCAGCGCTGAGTCTTCTGGCGAGCAGTACTTC. This gives the protein CASSAESSGEQYF.

This clonotype appeared a few times. The DNA for the CDR3 is TGTGCCAGCACCGGCGCGGACAGGGGCGGCGAGCAGTACTTC. This gives the protein CASTGADRGGEQYF. The chain is built from TRBV12-3 or TRBV12-4 and TRBJ2-7; 9 bases match TRBD1. V lost 7 bases, J lost 6 bases, and 10 bases stayed unmatched. CDR3 length: 14 residues.

This clonotype was seen repeatedly, ten times or more. CDR3 in amino acids: CSVLGTGLIYEQYF. CDR3 sequence (DNA): TGCAGCGTCCTGGGCACAGGGTTGATATACGAGCAGTACTTC. V and J are TRBV29-1 and TRBJ2-7; D is possibly TRBD1 (6 bases). Germline CDR1 SQVTM, CDR2 ANQGSEA. The CDR3 contains 14 residues. Trimming shortened V by 6 bases and J by 4 bases, and 19 bases separated the two germline ends.

This clonotype was counted only a few times. This chain uses TRBV4-3 with TRBJ2-1; the match to TRBD2 covers 8 bases. CDR3 length: 14 residues. V was pared by 10 bases and J by 6 bases, with 11 bases of the junction left unmatched. CDR1 is LGHNA, CDR2 YSLEER, per germline. DNA for the CDR3: TGCGCCACCGCTCCGGGACTAGGGTTCAATGAGCAGTTCTTC. It codes for CATAPGLGFNEQFF.

V and J are TRBV9 and TRBJ2-1; maybe TRBD2 (5 bases). The V end lost 4 bases, the J end lost 2 bases, and 16 bases lay between the germline ends. The CDR3 has 16 residues. The germline V gene encodes CDR1 SGDLS and CDR2 YYNGEE. CDR3 loop: CASSSNPASPYNEQFF. For the CDR3, the DNA is TGTGCCAGCAGCTCCAACCCAGCTAGCCCCTACAATGAGCAGTTCTTC.

This clonotype has only a few counts. This chain uses TRBV29-1 with TRBJ2-3; D gene ambiguous. Germline CDR1 reads SQVTM; CDR2 reads ANQGSEA. CDR3 length: 13 residues. V was pared by 3 bases and J by 1 base, with 8 bases between. DNA of the CDR3: TGCAGCGTTGACATCGTGGGCACAGATACGCAGTATTTT. It encodes CSVDIVGTDTQYF.

The chain couples TRBV28 to TRBJ1-2, with D possibly being TRBD1 (5 bases). This CDR3 region has 16 residues. Germline lookup yields CDR1 MDHEN and CDR2 SYDVKM. The ends were cut back, 6 bases at V and 0 bases at J, with 17 bases in the middle. The CDR3 DNA is TGTGCCAGCAGCCCTTGGACACCGCAAGCTAACTATGGCTACACCTTC. Protein sequence: CASSPWTPQANYGYTF.

The chain links TRBV29-1 to TRBJ2-2; D is perhaps TRBD2 (6 bases). V was pared by 4 bases and J by 4 bases, with 10 bases between. CDR3 length equals 13 residues. The germline V gene encodes CDR1 SQVTM and CDR2 ANQGSEA. CDR3 sequence (DNA): TGCAGCGTTGTTGGAGGGTTCACCGGGGAGCTGTTTTTT. It translates to CSVVGGFTGELFF.

The chain joins TRBV7-9 to TRBJ2-1, with D unclear. CDR3 length: 12 amino acids. V shed 5 bases and J shed 6 bases, with 8 bases lying between them. The germline V gene has CDR1 SEHNR and CDR2 FQNEAQ (reference sequence). CDR3 sequence reads: CASSDLSNEQFF. DNA of the CDR3: TGTGCCAGCAGCGACTTATCCAATGAGCAGTTCTTC.

This clonotype has just a few counts. The chain combines TRBV11-2 with TRBJ2-1; D call uncertain. V was clipped by 1 base and J by 7 bases, with 8 bases between them. The CDR3 loop spans 13 amino acids. Germline V gives CDR1 SGHAT, CDR2 FQNNGV. The CDR3 loop reads CASSLVIGNEQFF. The DNA for the CDR3 is TGTGCCAGCAGCTTAGTTATTGGGAATGAGCAGTTCTTC. Variable domain in full (rest from reference TRBV11-2 and TRBJ2-1): EAGVAQSPRYKIIEKRQSVAFWCNPISGHATLYWYQQILGQGPKLLIQFQNNGVVDDSQLPKDRFSAERLKGVDSTLKIQPAKLEDSAVYLCASSLVIGNEQFFGPGTRLTVL.

There are a few counts of this clonotype. J is TRBJ2-2 and V is TRBV9, with 11 nucleotides matching TRBD2. V lost 1 base and J lost 5; bases outside the gene matches: 4. The CDR3 spans 16 residues. Germline V gene data show CDR1 as SGDLS and CDR2 as YYNGEE. The CDR3 is CASSVTTSGMTGELFF. As DNA, the CDR3 is TGTGCCAGCAGCGTAACGACTAGCGGGATGACCGGGGAGCTGTTTTTT.

This clonotype was seen a handful of times. The rearrangement links TRBV27 to TRBJ2-3, with D tentatively TRBD2 (6 bases). V lost 0 bases and J 3 bases, leaving 7 bases between the germline ends. This CDR3 has 14 residues. Germline CDR1 MNHEY, CDR2 SMNVEV (reference sequence). The DNA for the CDR3 is TGTGCCAGCAGTTTATCCCGGGAGACAGATACGCAGTATTTT. Translated: CASSLSRETDTQYF.

This clonotype was counted between two and nine times. The chain has TRBV6-1 and TRBJ1-5; D is ambiguous. Germline CDR1 reads MNHNS; CDR2 reads SASEGT. V gave up 1 base and J gave up 1 base, with 11 bases separating them. There are 16 residues in the CDR3. CDR3 in DNA: TGTGCCAGCAGTGAAGTGGCAGGACTGAGCAATCAGCCCCAGCATTTT. This gives the protein CASSEVAGLSNQPQHF.

V and J are TRBV4-1 and TRBJ2-7; TRBD2 matches at 12 bases. CDR3 length equals 16 residues. Germline V CDR1 and CDR2: MGHRA, YSYEKL. V lost 0 bases and J lost 2; bases outside the gene matches: 2. CDR3 residues: CASSQEASGRAYEQYF. Here the CDR3 DNA reads TGCGCCAGCAGCCAAGAGGCTAGCGGGAGGGCCTACGAGCAGTACTTC.